This passage covers 15 T cell receptor beta chains from one sample sequenced in a study of shared clonotypes between healthy human individuals. Data came from immunoSEQ multiplex PCR; TCRdb stores just in-frame clones and leaves some out. The sample has about 470,000 clones, roughly 83% seen once. Input material: PBMCs. The origin of the receptors is a woman between 40 and 55 years old in good health. Some clones in this sample may be carry-over from other donors' samples.

This chain connects TRBV5-5 to TRBJ1-1; tentatively, D is TRBD1 (6 bases). This CDR3 comprises 14 residues. The ends were cut back, 5 bases at V and 6 bases at J, with 17 bases in the middle. Germline loops: CDR1 SGHKS, CDR2 YYEKEE (reference sequence). CDR3 sequence (DNA): TGTGCCAGCAGTCTAGTCTCAGGGGTGGCTGAAGCTTTCTTT. Its protein is CASSLVSGVAEAFF. Based on the CDR3 plus reference TRBV5-5 and TRBJ1-1, the full variable domain is DAGVTQSPTHLIKTRGQQVTLRCSPISGHKSVSWYQQVLGQGPQFIFQYYEKEERGRGNFPDRFSARQFPNYSSELNVNALLLGDSALYLCASSLVSGVAEAFFGQGTRLTVV.

A single count supports this clone. The chain is built from TRBV4-1 and TRBJ2-5; 7 nucleotides align to TRBD1. V lost 0 bases and J lost 5; bases outside the gene matches: 6. Germline CDR1 reads MGHRA; CDR2 reads YSYEKL. CDR3 size: 15 residues. The CDR3 DNA sequence: TGCGCCAGCAGCCAAGACTCGACAGGGACGGAGACCCAGTACTTC. This encodes CASSQDSTGTETQYF.

The gene calls are TRBV21-1 and TRBJ1-4. TRBV21-1 is a pseudogene locus. The CDR3 has 13 residues. CDR3 sequence reads: CASSISGLEKLFF. The DNA for the CDR3 is TGTGCCAGCAGCATCTCGGGGCTCGAAAAACTGTTTTTT.

Only a few counts were recorded for this clone. V and J are TRBV15 and TRBJ1-5; unclear D gene. The CDR3 contains 14 residues. With 0 bases removed from V and 3 bases from J, the gap between germline ends came to 6 bases. From germline, CDR1 is LNHNV and CDR2 YYDKDF (reference sequence). DNA of the CDR3: TGTGCCACCAGCAGAGATCGGGACAATCAGCCCCAGCATTTT. Protein: CATSRDRDNQPQHF.

V and J are TRBV7-2 and TRBJ1-4; TRBD1 might be the D (6 bases). CDR1 and CDR2 from the germline V gene are SGHTA and FQGNSA. The CDR3 extends over 15 amino acids. V lost 1 base and J lost 6, with 12 bases in between. The CDR3 spells CASSLVVGADEKLFF. Here the CDR3 DNA reads TGTGCCAGCAGCTTAGTCGTGGGGGCTGATGAAAAACTGTTTTTT.

This rearrangement joins TRBV6-1 to TRBJ2-7; the D gene could be TRBD1 or TRBD2 (5 bases each). CDR1 is MNHNS, CDR2 SASEGT, per germline. The CDR3 runs to 14 residues. Between the trimmed V and J ends, which lost 7 bases and 0 bases, there was a span of 13 bases. For the CDR3, the DNA is TGTGCCAGCATGGTAAGGGACGGCTCCTACGAGCAGTACTTC. This encodes CASMVRDGSYEQYF.

The J gene is TRBJ2-1, the V gene TRBV29-1, with D unresolved. This CDR3 is 14 amino acids long. Germline-derived CDR1 and CDR2 are SQVTM and ANQGSEA. Trimming removed 3 bases at V and 0 bases at J, with 9 bases between. CDR3 residues: CSVDFANSYNEQFF. The CDR3 DNA reads TGCAGCGTTGATTTCGCTAACTCCTACAATGAGCAGTTCTTC.

The chain joins TRBV5-8 to TRBJ2-7; 9 bases are a match to TRBD2. Trimming cost V 5 bases and J 5 bases; bases outside gene matches: 14. Germline CDR1 is SGHTS and CDR2 is YDEGEE. This CDR3 contains 16 residues. The CDR3 protein is CASSAVAGVRYDEQYF. Written as DNA, the CDR3 is TGTGCCAGCAGTGCGGTAGCGGGAGTTAGGTATGACGAGCAGTACTTC.

V usage is TRBV2 and J usage is TRBJ2-7, with 7 positions matching TRBD2. This CDR3 contains 17 residues. V lost 3 bases, J lost 5 bases, and 16 bases stayed unmatched. Germline V gene sequence: CDR1 SNHLY, CDR2 FYNNEI. CDR3: CASSDDWGGSWSDEQYF. The CDR3 region has the DNA TGTGCCAGCAGTGATGACTGGGGCGGGAGCTGGTCCGACGAGCAGTACTTC.

V and J are TRBV19 and TRBJ2-7; unclear D gene. Per germline, CDR1 LNHDA and CDR2 SQIVND (reference sequence). V lost 6 bases to trimming and J lost 7 bases, with 16 bases between them. CDR3 size: 13 residues. CDR3 sequence reads: CASRSIGVREQYF. As DNA, the CDR3 is TGTGCCAGTAGATCAATTGGAGTACGTGAGCAGTACTTC.

The chain recombines TRBV19 with TRBJ1-2, with D maybe TRBD1 (6 bases). Germline V gives CDR1 LNHDA, CDR2 SQIVND (reference sequence). This CDR3 is built from 14 residues. Deletions cut 6 bases from V and 4 bases from J, with 15 bases between. CDR3 loop: CASSLGQVSYGYTF. CDR3 bases: TGTGCCAGTAGCCTGGGACAAGTCTCCTATGGCTACACCTTC.

This chain joins TRBV29-1 and TRBJ1-1; 7 positions agree with TRBD1. Trimming removed 6 bases from V and 5 bases from J; junction bases left unmatched: 9. This CDR3 region has 13 residues. Germline V CDR1 and CDR2: SQVTM, ANQGSEA. Here the CDR3 DNA reads TGCAGCGTAAGACAGGGAATGGAGACTGAAGCTTTCTTT. Translating it yields CSVRQGMETEAFF.

The chain couples TRBV10-3 to TRBJ2-5, with 9 bases fitting TRBD1. Germline assignment: CDR1 ENHRY and CDR2 SYGVKD. This CDR3 spans 16 amino acids. J gave up 4 bases and V 0 bases, and 6 bases lay outside the gene matches. The CDR3 DNA is TGTGCCATCAGTGAGTCAGGGCACAGGGGGCGAGAGACCCAGTACTTC. Its translation: CAISESGHRGRETQYF.

This chain links TRBV9 with TRBJ2-3; TRBD2 agrees at 10 bases. Germline loops: CDR1 SGDLS, CDR2 YYNGEE. This CDR3 comprises 14 residues. Trimming took 1 base from V and 4 from J; bases not matched to a gene: 0. CDR3 in amino acids: CASSVLAGADTQYF. The CDR3 DNA is TGTGCCAGCAGCGTACTAGCGGGAGCAGATACGCAGTATTTT.

The chain couples TRBV28 to TRBJ1-3; D is undetermined. Trimming pared 3 bases from V and 0 bases from J, leaving 9 bases between. Germline values: CDR1 MDHEN, CDR2 SYDVKM. The CDR3 extends over 15 amino acids. The CDR3: CASSFAISSGNTIYF. The CDR3 nucleotides are TGTGCCAGCAGTTTTGCCATCAGCTCTGGAAACACCATATATTTT. The complete variable domain, with remaining parts taken from reference TRBV28 and TRBJ1-3, reads DVKVTQSSRYLVKRTGEKVFLECVQDMDHENMFWYRQDPGLGLRLIYFSYDVKMKEKGDIPEGYSVSREKKERFSLILESASTNQTSMYLCASSFAISSGNTIYFGEGSWLTVV.